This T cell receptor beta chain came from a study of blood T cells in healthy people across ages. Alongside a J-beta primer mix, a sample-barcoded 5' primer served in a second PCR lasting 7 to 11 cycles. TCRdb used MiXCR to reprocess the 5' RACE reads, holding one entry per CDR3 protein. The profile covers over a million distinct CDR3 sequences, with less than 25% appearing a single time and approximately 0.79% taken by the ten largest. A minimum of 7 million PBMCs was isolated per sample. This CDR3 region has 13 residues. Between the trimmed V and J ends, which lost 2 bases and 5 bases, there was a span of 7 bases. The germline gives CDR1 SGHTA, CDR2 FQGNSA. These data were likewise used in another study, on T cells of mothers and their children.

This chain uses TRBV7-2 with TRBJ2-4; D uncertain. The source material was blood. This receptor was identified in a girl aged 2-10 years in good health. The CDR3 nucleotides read TGTGCCAGCAGCTTAACAAGGGAAAACATTCAGTACTTC. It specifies CASSLTRENIQYF.